This T cell receptor beta chain was observed in a study of blood T cell repertoires in COVID-19. For the study at large: The United States, Italy and Spain provided the acute and convalescent COVID-19 samples. PBMCs, B-cell-depleted T cells, or T cells provided the cDNA or gDNA that made up the material.

In the source study's methods: Estimates of nucleated cell counts were drawn from the amplification of reference gene primers. The data were produced by immunoSEQ multiplex PCR, yet TCRdb's version contains in-frame clones alone and is incomplete. V, J and clone size reflect that table, while D and trimming were determined from the DNA. The table lists fewer than 200,000 clones, approximately 86% of them singletons. Sequencing was carried out using peripheral blood. This clonotype was sampled from a man aged 50-59 years with active or convalescent COVID-19.

The CDR3 sequence: CASRTSGGAEETQYF. The CDR3 nucleotides read TGTGCCAGCAGAACCAGCGGGGGGGCCGAGGAGACCCAGTACTTC. V gene TRBV6-5 combines with J gene TRBJ2-5; 10 bases align to TRBD2. V dropped 6 bases and J dropped 5; count of bases not matched to a gene: 9. This CDR3 comprises 15 residues. The germline V gene has CDR1 MNHEY and CDR2 SVGAGI.